The next 29 T cell receptor beta chains were all read from a single sample in a study of blood T cell repertoires in COVID-19. TCRdb's copy holds only in-frame clones and misses some; the assay was immunoSEQ multiplex PCR. The sample holds about 54,000 clones, approximately 88% seen once. Sequences were obtained from peripheral blood. These TCRs come from a man aged 40-50 years with COVID-19, enrolled during active disease.

This chain uses TRBV5-6 with TRBJ1-2; D gene unclear. The V end lost 2 bases, the J end lost 7 bases, and 12 bases lay between the germline ends. The CDR3 runs 13 residues. CDR1 SGHDT and CDR2 YYEEEE come from the germline V gene. The CDR3, as DNA: TGTGCCAGCAGCTTAGGAGGGCCCGGTGGCTACACCTTC. This encodes CASSLGGPGGYTF.

The chain is built from TRBV4-2 and TRBJ2-1; 8 positions match TRBD2. Germline assignment: CDR1 LGHNA and CDR2 YNFKEQ. The V gene end was trimmed by 0 bases and the J gene end by 0 bases; junction bases not matched to a gene: 4. This CDR3 is built from 17 residues. The CDR3 region has the DNA TGTGCCAGCAGCCAAGATCTTACTAGCGGCTCCTACAATGAGCAGTTCTTC. Encoded protein: CASSQDLTSGSYNEQFF.

The chain carries TRBV30 and TRBJ1-5; TRBD1 matches at 7 bases. Unmatched junction bases numbered 4, after V lost 4 bases and J lost 4 bases. Germline V CDR1 and CDR2: GTSNPN, SVGIG (reference sequence). This CDR3 region has 13 residues. The CDR3 loop is CAWKGGGNQPQHF. CDR3 in DNA: TGTGCCTGGAAAGGGGGCGGGAATCAGCCCCAGCATTTT.

Here the CDR3 reads CASSQIRAGELFF. DNA of the CDR3: TGTGCCAGCAGCCAAATCCGAGCCGGGGAGCTGTTTTTT. The chain uses TRBV3-1 (or the pseudogene TRBV3-2) and TRBJ2-2; D is undetermined. V was trimmed by 2 bases and J by 6 bases, leaving 7 bases between them. The CDR3 is made up of 13 amino acids. Germline V gene lookup returns CDR1 LGHDT and CDR2 YNNKEL (reference sequence).

The rearrangement uses TRBV6-4 and TRBJ1-2; 7 nucleotides align to TRBD1. Trimming at V came to 4 bases and at J to 8 bases, leaving 7 bases not matched to a gene. The CDR3 extends over 13 amino acids. Germline V CDR1 and CDR2: MRHNA, SNTAGT. CDR3 loop: CASSGNRGDGYTF. CDR3 DNA: TGTGCCAGCAGTGGCAACAGGGGTGACGGCTACACCTTC.

This chain uses TRBV5-5 with TRBJ2-7; no reliable D call. The length of the CDR3 is 14 residues. V dropped 1 base and J dropped 5 bases, with 13 bases sitting between them. The germline V gene encodes CDR1 SGHKS and CDR2 YYEKEE (reference sequence). CDR3: CASSLTAIPHEQYF. CDR3 bases: TGTGCCAGCAGCTTGACAGCCATCCCCCACGAGCAGTACTTC. Complete variable domain (other parts from reference TRBV5-5 and TRBJ2-7): DAGVTQSPTHLIKTRGQQVTLRCSPISGHKSVSWYQQVLGQGPQFIFQYYEKEERGRGNFPDRFSARQFPNYSSELNVNALLLGDSALYLCASSLTAIPHEQYFGPGTRLTVT.

The CDR3 loop is CASSQGQLYGYTF. The CDR3 DNA sequence: TGTGCCAGCAGTCAAGGACAGCTCTATGGCTACACCTTC. The gene calls are TRBV28 and TRBJ1-2, with D possibly being TRBD1 (6 bases). The germline V gene has CDR1 MDHEN and CDR2 SYDVKM. There are 13 residues in the CDR3. Trimming shortened V by 5 bases and J by 4 bases, and 11 bases separated the two germline ends.

The chain is built from TRBV27 and TRBJ2-1; 8 bases are shared with TRBD2. After removal of 2 bases from V and 8 bases from J, the junction contained 8 bases not matched to a gene. The V gene's germline CDR1 is MNHEY and CDR2 SMNVEV (reference sequence). The CDR3 totals 15 residues. Here the CDR3 reads CASSLIGTSSHEQFF. The CDR3 nucleotides read TGTGCCAGCAGTTTAATCGGGACTAGTAGCCATGAGCAGTTCTTC.

The genes are TRBV14 and TRBJ2-2, with D possibly being TRBD2 (5 bases). The V end lost 1 base, the J end lost 10 bases, and 22 bases lay between the germline ends. The length of the CDR3 is 17 residues. Germline V lookup: CDR1 SGHDN, CDR2 FVKESK. The CDR3 is CASSQVSVAPGIKELFF. The CDR3, as DNA: TGTGCCAGCAGCCAAGTATCCGTTGCACCGGGAATCAAGGAGCTGTTTTTT.

The chain couples TRBV2 to TRBJ2-5; tentative D call: TRBD2 (5 bases). V dropped 6 bases and J dropped 4 bases, with 18 bases sitting between them. Germline loops: CDR1 SNHLY, CDR2 FYNNEI. CDR3 length: 15 amino acids. CDR3 sequence: CASRPGFRGIETQYF. The CDR3 region has the DNA TGTGCCAGCAGGCCGGGTTTTCGGGGAATAGAGACCCAGTACTTC.

The V call is TRBV27, the J call TRBJ1-2; 11 bases fit TRBD1. CDR1 is MNHEY and CDR2 is SMNVEV in the germline V gene (reference sequence). The trim removed 0 bases at V and 8 bases at J, leaving 11 bases unmatched. This CDR3 comprises 17 residues. The CDR3: CASSLSGGQGALSGYTF. As DNA, the CDR3 is TGTGCCAGCAGTTTATCGGGAGGACAGGGGGCCCTAAGCGGCTACACCTTC.

The CDR3 reads CASSDVTENSYEQYF. The CDR3 DNA reads TGCGCCAGCAGTGACGTCACAGAGAACTCCTACGAGCAGTACTTC. The V gene is TRBV10-2, the J gene TRBJ2-7, with no clear D. Trimming stripped 3 bases from V and 0 bases from J, with 12 bases between. CDR1 and CDR2 from the germline V gene are WSHSY and SAAADI. This CDR3 spans 15 amino acids.

The V gene is TRBV11-2, the J gene TRBJ2-1; tentative D call: TRBD2 (6 bases). Germline values: CDR1 SGHAT, CDR2 FQNNGV. The CDR3 totals 12 residues. V was shortened by 5 bases and J by 5 bases, with 7 bases between the two germline ends. The CDR3 protein is CASSGGNNEQFF. DNA for the CDR3: TGTGCCAGCAGCGGGGGGAACAATGAGCAGTTCTTC.

This clone has a handful of counts. The V gene is TRBV7-9, the J gene TRBJ2-7; the match to TRBD1 covers 8 bases. With V trimmed by 5 bases and J by 5 bases, 5 bases remained unmatched. The CDR3 totals 13 residues. The germline V gene has CDR1 SEHNR and CDR2 FQNEAQ (reference sequence). CDR3 nucleotides: TGTGCCAGCAGCCCGCGGACAGGGAACGAGCAGTACTTC. Translation: CASSPRTGNEQYF.

The chain couples TRBV18 to TRBJ2-1; 7 bases align to TRBD1. The CDR3 contains 15 residues. Germline V gene data show CDR1 as KGHSH and CDR2 as LQKENI. V was clipped by 5 bases and J by 5 bases; unmatched bases: 9. This CDR3 reads CASSAFPGQHNEQFF. CDR3 nucleotides: TGTGCCAGCTCAGCATTTCCGGGACAGCACAATGAGCAGTTCTTC.

V and J are TRBV7-8 and TRBJ2-1; TRBD2 aligns across 8 bases. V lost 5 bases to trimming and J lost 3 bases; unmatched junction nucleotides: 33. The CDR3 runs to 24 residues. Germline CDR1 SGHVS, CDR2 FQNEAQ. Here the CDR3 DNA reads TGTGCCAGCAGCCCGACGGGGAGCTGGATTACCGGGACTAGGGCGCTTTCGGGCTACAATGAGCAGTTCTTC. Amino acids: CASSPTGSWITGTRALSGYNEQFF.

The V gene is TRBV30, the J gene TRBJ1-6, with D uncertain. Deletions cut 4 bases from V and 10 bases from J, with 23 bases between. The CDR3 runs 16 residues. Germline V gives CDR1 GTSNPN, CDR2 SVGIG (reference sequence). For the CDR3, the DNA is TGTGCCTGGACCCCACGGCTTAGCTCCGTGGTGTCACCCCTCCACTTT. The encoded protein is CAWTPRLSSVVSPLHF.

The genes are TRBV9 and TRBJ2-1; 11 bases map to TRBD1. The CDR3 contains 15 residues. V lost 0 bases, J lost 8 bases, and 4 bases stayed unmatched. Germline V gene data show CDR1 as SGDLS and CDR2 as YYNGEE. The CDR3 sequence is CASSVGTGGIDEQFF. The CDR3 DNA follows: TGTGCCAGCAGCGTAGGGACAGGGGGCATAGATGAGCAGTTCTTC.

The chain recombines TRBV2 with TRBJ2-5; the match to TRBD1 covers 10 bases. V lost 6 bases and J lost 7; bases outside the gene matches: 14. The CDR3 consists of 16 residues. Germline V gives CDR1 SNHLY, CDR2 FYNNEI. CDR3 sequence (DNA): TGTGCCAGCAGGGGCGTTAGGGGACAGGGGCAGGGGACCCAGTACTTC. Amino acid sequence: CASRGVRGQGQGTQYF.

The chain has TRBV6-2 or TRBV6-3 and TRBJ2-1, with 10 bases aligning to TRBD1. Per the germline V gene, CDR1 is MNHEY and CDR2 is SVGEGT. The CDR3 loop spans 19 amino acids. With 2 bases clipped from V and 4 bases from J, the junction kept 14 bases outside the gene matches. DNA of the CDR3: TGTGCCAGCAGTTACGTCCCGGGACAGGGGAGGTGGGATTACAATGAGCAGTTCTTC. Amino acid sequence: CASSYVPGQGRWDYNEQFF.

This clone was observed once. The chain recombines TRBV9 with TRBJ2-3; possibly TRBD2 for D (7 bases). V lost 0 bases to trimming and J lost 1 base, with 12 bases between them. This CDR3 spans 16 amino acids. CDR1 and CDR2 from the germline V gene are SGDLS and YYNGEE. The CDR3 is CASSVGAGARTDTQYF. For the CDR3, the DNA is TGTGCCAGCAGCGTAGGTGCGGGGGCCCGCACAGATACGCAGTATTTT.

The V and J genes are TRBV28 and TRBJ1-2; D may be TRBD1 (6 bases). V lost 5 bases and J lost 7, with 17 bases in between. Germline CDR1 reads MDHEN; CDR2 reads SYDVKM. The CDR3 sequence is 14 residues long. The CDR3 DNA reads as TGTGCCAGCAGTCGCAGGGGTAATCGTGCTGGCTACACCTTC. Translating it yields CASSRRGNRAGYTF.

CDR3 region: CAISEGDSLGPQHF. The DNA for the CDR3 is TGTGCCATCAGTGAGGGGGACAGTCTAGGGCCCCAGCATTTT. This rearrangement joins TRBV10-3 to TRBJ1-5; 7 nucleotides align to TRBD1. V trimming: 2 bases; J trimming: 9 bases; junction bases outside the gene matches: 7. This CDR3 has 14 residues. The germline gives CDR1 ENHRY, CDR2 SYGVKD.

This sequence joins TRBV27 and TRBJ1-5; D remains ambiguous. Germline values: CDR1 MNHEY, CDR2 SMNVEV (reference sequence). The CDR3 runs to 14 residues. Trimming removed 1 base from V and 1 base from J, with 5 bases in between. The CDR3 DNA sequence: TGTGCCAGCAGTTTATTGGGCAGCAATCAGCCCCAGCATTTT. Encoded protein: CASSLLGSNQPQHF.

J is TRBJ1-2 and V is TRBV4-2; D is uncertain. The germline V gene has CDR1 LGHNA and CDR2 YNFKEQ. This CDR3 spans 14 amino acids. V gave up 0 bases and J gave up 1 base, with 6 bases separating them. The CDR3 bases are TGTGCCAGCAGCCAAGATAGCGGTAACTATGGCTACACCTTC. Translation: CASSQDSGNYGYTF.

This rearrangement joins TRBV7-9 to TRBJ2-1, with TRBD2 identical over 7 bases. This CDR3 spans 16 amino acids. V lost 3 bases to trimming and J lost 7 bases; unmatched junction nucleotides: 12. Germline-derived CDR1 and CDR2 are SEHNR and FQNEAQ (reference sequence). Here the CDR3 DNA reads TGTGCCAGCAGCTTCCCCGGGGGAGGGCCGGGGAATGAGCAGTTCTTC. Residues: CASSFPGGGPGNEQFF.

The rearrangement uses TRBV4-1 and TRBJ2-3, with 9 bases identical to TRBD2. Unmatched junction bases numbered 9, after V lost 0 bases and J lost 5 bases. Germline V CDR1 and CDR2: MGHRA, YSYEKL. The CDR3 length is 17 residues. The chain's CDR3 is CASSQEASGGPGDTQYF. The CDR3 DNA reads as TGCGCCAGCAGCCAAGAAGCGAGCGGGGGGCCAGGAGATACGCAGTATTTT.

This chain links TRBV6-1 with TRBJ1-2, with 7 bases identical to TRBD1. The CDR3 has 16 amino acids. The V gene end was trimmed by 0 bases and the J gene end by 7 bases; junction bases not matched to a gene: 11. The germline CDR1 and CDR2 sequences are MNHNS and SASEGT. CDR3 region: CASSEALVRGPSGYTF. Written as DNA, the CDR3 is TGTGCCAGCAGTGAAGCGCTTGTGAGGGGGCCGAGTGGCTACACCTTC.

The chain couples TRBV10-3 to TRBJ2-1, with D maybe TRBD1 (6 bases). CDR3 length equals 14 residues. CDR1 and CDR2 (germline): ENHRY, SYGVKD. V lost 4 bases and J lost 2, with 9 bases in between. CDR3 loop: CAISGQAAYNEQFF. In nucleotides, the CDR3 is TGTGCCATCAGTGGACAGGCTGCCTACAATGAGCAGTTCTTC.